The clone carrying this TCR beta chain was found a few times. Its antigen is currently unknown. The repertoire was sequenced with immunoSEQ multiplex PCR; TCRdb's copy has only in-frame clones and lacks some. The data contain over 110,000 clones, around 86% of them seen just once; the ten biggest clones take up 4.5% to 6%. Trimming took 3 bases from V and 7 from J, leaving 10 bases between them. Germline lookup yields CDR1 DFQATT and CDR2 SNEGSKA (reference sequence). There are 11 residues in the CDR3. The data were taken from a study of Ad26.COV2.S vaccination and SARS-CoV-2 variants. General study findings and limits: Breadth measured for non-spike TCRs was similar across vaccine and placebo recipients. Vaccine recipients had higher spike-specific TCR breadth than placebo recipients. The authors reported substantial breadth in spike-specific CD8+ and CD4+ T cell responses after vaccination.

The source is a human donor who had recovered from COVID-19. The sample consisted of peripheral blood, taken after recovery from COVID-19. This rearrangement joins TRBV20-1 to TRBJ2-7; D unclear. The CDR3: CSARSEMEQYF. CDR3 coding DNA: TGCAGTGCTAGGTCCGAGATGGAGCAGTACTTC.